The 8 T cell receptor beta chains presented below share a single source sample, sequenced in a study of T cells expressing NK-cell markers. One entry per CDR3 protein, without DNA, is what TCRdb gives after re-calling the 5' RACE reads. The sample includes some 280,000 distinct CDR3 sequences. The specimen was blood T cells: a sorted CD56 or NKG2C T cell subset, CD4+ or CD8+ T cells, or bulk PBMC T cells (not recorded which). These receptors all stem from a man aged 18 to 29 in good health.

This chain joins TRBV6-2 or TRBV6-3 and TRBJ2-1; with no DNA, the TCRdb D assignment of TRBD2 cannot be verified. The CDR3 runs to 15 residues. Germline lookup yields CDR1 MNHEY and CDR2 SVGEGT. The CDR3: CASSSVAGGYNEQFF.

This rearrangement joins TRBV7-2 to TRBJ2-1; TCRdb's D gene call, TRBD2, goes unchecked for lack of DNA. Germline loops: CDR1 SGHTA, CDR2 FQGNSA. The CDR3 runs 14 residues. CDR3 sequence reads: CASSLAVARNEQFF.

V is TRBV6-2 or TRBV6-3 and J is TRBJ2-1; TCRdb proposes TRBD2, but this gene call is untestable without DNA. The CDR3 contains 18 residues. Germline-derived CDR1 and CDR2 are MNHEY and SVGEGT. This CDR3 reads CASSFPTSGRGRDNEQFF.

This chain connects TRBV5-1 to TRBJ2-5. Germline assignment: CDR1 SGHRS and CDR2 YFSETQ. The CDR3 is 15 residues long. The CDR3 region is CASSLRLSGKETQYF. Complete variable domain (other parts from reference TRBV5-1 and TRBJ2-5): KAGVTQTPRYLIKTRGQQVTLSCSPISGHRSVSWYQQTPGQGLQFLFEYFSETQRNKGNFPGRFSGRQFSNSRSEMNVSTLELGDSALYLCASSLRLSGKETQYFGPGTRLLVL.

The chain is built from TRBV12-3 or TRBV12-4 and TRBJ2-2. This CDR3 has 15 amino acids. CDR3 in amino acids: CASTLGLLNTGELFF.

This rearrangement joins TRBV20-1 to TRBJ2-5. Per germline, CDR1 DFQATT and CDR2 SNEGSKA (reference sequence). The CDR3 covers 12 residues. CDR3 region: CSASVFEETQYF.

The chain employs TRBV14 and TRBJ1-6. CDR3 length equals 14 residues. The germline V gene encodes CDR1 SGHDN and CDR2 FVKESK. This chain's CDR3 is CASSLVVGNSPLHF.

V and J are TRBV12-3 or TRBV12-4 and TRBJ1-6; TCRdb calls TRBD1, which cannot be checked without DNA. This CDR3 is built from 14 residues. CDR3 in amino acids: CASTEGVNNSPLHF.